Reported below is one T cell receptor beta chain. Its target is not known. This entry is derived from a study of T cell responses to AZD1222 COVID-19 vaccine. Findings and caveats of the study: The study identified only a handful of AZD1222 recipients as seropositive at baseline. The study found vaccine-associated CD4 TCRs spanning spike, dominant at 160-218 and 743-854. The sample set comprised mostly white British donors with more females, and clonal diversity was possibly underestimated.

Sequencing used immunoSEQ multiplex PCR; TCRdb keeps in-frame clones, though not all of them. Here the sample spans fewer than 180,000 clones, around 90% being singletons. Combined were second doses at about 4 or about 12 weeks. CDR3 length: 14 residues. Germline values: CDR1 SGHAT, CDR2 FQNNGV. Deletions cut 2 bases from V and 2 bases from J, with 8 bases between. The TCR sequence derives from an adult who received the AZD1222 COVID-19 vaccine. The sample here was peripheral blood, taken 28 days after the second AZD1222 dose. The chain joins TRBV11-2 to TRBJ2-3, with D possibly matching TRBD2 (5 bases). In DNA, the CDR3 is TGTGCCAGCAGCTTAACGGGAATCACAGATACGCAGTATTTT. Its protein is CASSLTGITDTQYF.